Each of the 29 T cell receptor beta chains below was sequenced from the same sample in a study of response to subunit inactivated influenza vaccine. TCRdb reanalysed the RT-PCR reads using MiXCR and keeps one entry per CDR3 protein. The sample has about 540,000 distinct CDR3 sequences, approximately 20% seen once. The sample was also linked to a second study, of T cells expressing NK-cell markers. Per that paper: TCR beta libraries carry UMIs added by 5'RACE template switching.

The specimen was CD4+ T cells sorted from PBMCs, collected 11 to 12 days after vaccination. These TCRs come from a man aged 45-65 years who received an inactivated influenza vaccine.

In this sample, this clonotype turned up a few times. This chain joins TRBV5-1 and TRBJ2-5; the D is unclear. The germline CDR1 and CDR2 sequences are SGHRS and YFSETQ. The CDR3 is made up of 13 amino acids. V was cut by 4 bases and J by 1 base, with 8 bases left in between. The CDR3 DNA is TGCGCCAGCAGCAGTGACACCCAAGAGACCCAGTACTTC. Translation gives CASSSDTQETQYF.

V and J are TRBV7-9 and TRBJ1-2; D remains ambiguous. Trimming left V 1 base short and J 1 base short, with 10 bases between. Germline values: CDR1 SEHNR, CDR2 FQNEAQ (reference sequence). This CDR3 region has 15 residues. As DNA, the CDR3 is TGTGCCAGCAGCTTAGTTCGTGGGGTTAACTATGGCTACACCTTC. This codes for CASSLVRGVNYGYTF.

V gene TRBV15 combines with J gene TRBJ2-1; D unresolved. The CDR3 has 14 amino acids. V was pared by 0 bases and J by 3 bases, with 6 bases between. CDR1 is LNHNV and CDR2 is YYDKDF in the germline V gene (reference sequence). The CDR3 DNA is TGTGCCACCAGCAGAGATTTGGTCTACAATGAGCAGTTCTTC. Amino acid sequence: CATSRDLVYNEQFF.

This chain's CDR3 is CASSLVSLNEQFF. The CDR3 nucleotides are TGTGCCAGCAGCTTAGTGTCCCTCAATGAGCAGTTCTTC. The rearrangement links TRBV7-2 to TRBJ2-1; no reliable D call. From germline, CDR1 is SGHTA and CDR2 FQGNSA. Between the trimmed V and J ends, which lost 1 base and 6 bases, there was a span of 7 bases. The CDR3 covers 13 residues.

The CDR3 spells CASRTGTGVNSPLHF. CDR3 sequence (DNA): TGTGCCAGCAGGACCGGGACAGGGGTTAATTCACCCCTCCACTTT. The chain couples TRBV2 to TRBJ1-6; 10 bases fit TRBD1. This CDR3 is 15 amino acids long. The J segment lost 6 bases and the V segment lost 6 bases, leaving 5 bases of the junction unmatched. Looked up from germline, CDR1 is SNHLY and CDR2 is FYNNEI.

This clonotype occurred a few times. CDR3 coding DNA: TGTGCCAGCAGTCAACCCCGGGACAGACGTCTAGGGCAGTACTTC. Its translation is CASSQPRDRRLGQYF. The V gene is TRBV6-2 or TRBV6-3, the J gene TRBJ2-7, with 7 bases aligning to TRBD1. Germline V CDR1 and CDR2: MNHEY, SVGEGT. There are 15 residues in the CDR3. Germline trimming cut 5 bases from V and 9 bases from J; bases unmatched to any gene: 16.

The chain joins TRBV12-3 or TRBV12-4 to TRBJ1-2; D uncertain. This CDR3 region has 15 residues. Between the trimmed V and J ends, which lost 1 base and 4 bases, there was a span of 13 bases. CDR3 in amino acids: CASSLGADPSYGYTF. The CDR3 DNA reads as TGTGCCAGCAGTTTAGGGGCAGACCCATCCTATGGCTACACCTTC.

This rearrangement joins TRBV5-1 to TRBJ2-3, with D uncertain. The CDR3 spans 16 residues. The germline CDR1 and CDR2 sequences are SGHRS and YFSETQ. V was pared by 4 bases and J by 0 bases, with 15 bases between. CDR3 nucleotides: TGCGCCAGCAGCGCTGCTCGTTCGTCTAGCACAGATACGCAGTATTTT. Protein sequence: CASSAARSSSTDTQYF. Variable domain in full (rest from reference TRBV5-1 and TRBJ2-3): KAGVTQTPRYLIKTRGQQVTLSCSPISGHRSVSWYQQTPGQGLQFLFEYFSETQRNKGNFPGRFSGRQFSNSRSEMNVSTLELGDSALYLCASSAARSSSTDTQYFGPGTRLTVL.

The chain employs TRBV6-1 and TRBJ1-1; a possible D gene is TRBD1 (5 bases). The CDR3 loop spans 14 amino acids. The ends were cut back, 7 bases at V and 5 bases at J, with 17 bases in the middle. Looked up from germline, CDR1 is MNHNS and CDR2 is SASEGT. The CDR3 spells CASIRLGGNTEAFF. The CDR3 nucleotides are TGTGCCAGCATCAGACTGGGGGGAAATACTGAAGCTTTCTTT.

This clonotype has more than one count but fewer than ten. V and J are TRBV3-1 and TRBJ2-3; D gene unclear. The length of the CDR3 is 16 residues. Trimming took off 0 bases at V and 2 bases at J, with 12 bases between the two ends. The germline gives CDR1 LGHDT, CDR2 YNNKEL (reference sequence). Written as DNA, the CDR3 is TGTGCCAGCAGCCAAGAGGAAGGCACACACACAGATACGCAGTATTTT. It translates to CASSQEEGTHTDTQYF.

This clonotype was detected many times. This chain connects TRBV12-3 or TRBV12-4 to TRBJ2-3; 8 bases agree with TRBD1. V trimming: 7 bases; J trimming: 7 bases; junction bases outside the gene matches: 16. CDR3 length: 16 residues. The CDR3 nucleotides are TGTGCCAGCAACTCTAGGGGTAGGACAGGGCAAAATACGCAGTATTTT. Protein sequence: CASNSRGRTGQNTQYF.

This chain joins TRBV4-1 and TRBJ2-1; D uncertain. The CDR3 totals 15 residues. The germline CDR1 and CDR2 sequences are MGHRA and YSYEKL. The germline V and J ends were trimmed by 0 bases and 0 bases, with 6 bases remaining between them. CDR3 residues: CASSQDWSSYNEQFF. The CDR3 nucleotides are TGCGCCAGCAGCCAAGATTGGAGCTCCTACAATGAGCAGTTCTTC.

This clonotype was seen more than once but under ten times. The V and J genes are TRBV28 and TRBJ2-7, with D possibly matching TRBD1 (6 bases). Germline V gives CDR1 MDHEN, CDR2 SYDVKM. V was cut by 5 bases and J by 2 bases, with 19 bases left in between. The CDR3 covers 16 residues. The CDR3 spells CASSQTRGLGAYEQYF. In nucleotides, the CDR3 is TGTGCCAGCAGTCAGACCAGGGGCCTGGGGGCCTACGAGCAGTACTTC.

J is TRBJ2-2 and V is TRBV2; tentative D call: TRBD2 (6 bases). Deletions cut 6 bases from V and 2 bases from J, with 10 bases between. Germline V gene lookup returns CDR1 SNHLY and CDR2 FYNNEI. The CDR3 length is 14 residues. Here the CDR3 reads CASRFSGNTGELFF. The CDR3 DNA is TGTGCCAGCAGGTTTAGCGGAAACACCGGGGAGCTGTTTTTT.

J is TRBJ2-2 and V is TRBV3-1, with D maybe TRBD2 (6 bases). Germline CDR1 is LGHDT and CDR2 is YNNKEL (reference sequence). CDR3 length: 15 amino acids. V was cut by 4 bases and J by 3 bases, with 12 bases left in between. CDR3 sequence: CASSPGRRHTGELFF. CDR3 DNA sequence: TGTGCCAGCAGCCCCGGGAGAAGGCACACCGGGGAGCTGTTTTTT. Filled out from reference TRBV3-1 and TRBJ2-2, the complete variable domain reads DTAVSQTPKYLVTQMGNDKSIKCEQNLGHDTMYWYKQDSKKFLKIMFSYNNKELIINETVPNRFSPKSPDKAHLNLHINSLELGDSAVYFCASSPGRRHTGELFFGEGSRLTVL.

This clonotype was observed a few times. The chain has TRBV4-2 and TRBJ2-1; D is possibly TRBD2 (6 bases). The CDR3 totals 14 residues. Germline V gives CDR1 LGHNA, CDR2 YNFKEQ. Trimming removed 1 base at V and 10 bases at J, with 14 bases between. CDR3 region: CASSQGTMHGEQFF. In nucleotides, the CDR3 is TGTGCCAGCAGCCAAGGGACTATGCACGGGGAGCAGTTCTTC.

The chain joins TRBV7-6 to TRBJ2-1, with 12 bases that match TRBD2. The CDR3 extends over 15 amino acids. The trim removed 5 bases at V and 6 bases at J, leaving 5 bases unmatched. Germline CDR1 reads SGHVS; CDR2 reads FNYEAQ. CDR3 region: CASSTTSGRSNEQFF. The CDR3 region has the DNA TGTGCCAGCAGCACAACTAGCGGGAGGAGCAATGAGCAGTTCTTC. The variable domain in full, with the rest retrieved from reference TRBV7-6 and TRBJ2-1, is GAGVSQSPRYKVTKRGQDVALRCDPISGHVSLYWYRQALGQGPEFLTYFNYEAQQDKSGLPNDRFSAERPEGSISTLTIQRTEQRDSAMYRCASSTTSGRSNEQFFGPGTRLTVL.

A remark on this clonotype: Here the CDR3 omits its conserved ending phenylalanine or tryptophan, so a read error is the likely source. J is TRBJ2-7 and V is TRBV7-9; maybe TRBD2 (5 bases). This CDR3 has 14 amino acids. Trimming stripped 5 bases from V and 3 bases from J, with 14 bases between. Germline V gene sequence: CDR1 SEHNR, CDR2 FQNEAQ (reference sequence). The CDR3 coding sequence is TGTGCCAGCAGCACCCCGGCGGGTGTCTACGAGCAGTACTTA. Amino acids: CASSTPAGVYEQYL.

This clonotype has just a few counts. The chain joins TRBV20-1 to TRBJ1-5, with D possibly being TRBD1 (6 bases). V lost 3 bases and J lost 7, with 16 bases in between. Looked up from germline, CDR1 is DFQATT and CDR2 is SNEGSKA (reference sequence). The CDR3 runs to 14 residues. CDR3 loop: CSASEDSLGQPQHF. The CDR3 nucleotides are TGCAGTGCTAGCGAGGACAGTCTGGGGCAGCCCCAGCATTTT.

This chain links TRBV6-5 with TRBJ2-3, with D possibly TRBD2 on 5 matching bases. The CDR3 totals 16 residues. The V end was cut by 4 bases, the J end by 2 bases, with 16 bases between. Germline CDR1 and CDR2: MNHEY and SVGAGI. The CDR3 region has the DNA TGTGCCAGCAGTTTGGGAGCTAGGACCGCCACAGATACGCAGTATTTT. Amino acids: CASSLGARTATDTQYF.

This chain joins TRBV30 and TRBJ1-2, with 8 bases lining up with TRBD1. This CDR3 spans 13 amino acids. Germline V gives CDR1 GTSNPN, CDR2 SVGIG (reference sequence). J gave up 4 bases and V 6 bases, and 7 bases lay outside the gene matches. The CDR3 spells CACNGQGSYGYTF. As DNA, the CDR3 is TGTGCCTGTAACGGACAGGGTTCCTATGGCTACACCTTC.

This clonotype was seen a few times. The rearrangement uses TRBV20-1 and TRBJ2-5; 13 bases agree with TRBD2. There are 16 residues in the CDR3. Per germline, CDR1 DFQATT and CDR2 SNEGSKA (reference sequence). J was trimmed by 0 bases and V by 1 base; bases with no gene match: 2. The CDR3 is CSARGLAGGHQETQYF. The CDR3 coding sequence is TGCAGTGCTAGAGGACTAGCGGGAGGCCACCAAGAGACCCAGTACTTC.

This clonotype was observed once. This chain connects TRBV6-5 to TRBJ1-2; unclear D gene. Per the germline V gene, CDR1 is MNHEY and CDR2 is SVGAGI. Between the trimmed V and J ends, which lost 2 bases and 8 bases, there was a span of 12 bases. The length of the CDR3 is 13 residues. The CDR3 DNA is TGTGCCAGCAGTTACGATCGGGAGAGGGGCTACACCTTC. This codes for CASSYDRERGYTF.

This clonotype was seen a handful of times. The chain uses TRBV20-1 and TRBJ2-1, with 12 bases identical to TRBD2. This CDR3 region has 16 residues. J gave up 7 bases and V 6 bases, and 13 bases lay outside the gene matches. Germline CDR1 and CDR2: DFQATT and SNEGSKA (reference sequence). CDR3 DNA: TGCAGTGCAATCTACCACTGGACTAGCGGGATGAATGAGCAGTTCTTC. Protein: CSAIYHWTSGMNEQFF.

This clonotype was detected only a few times. V is TRBV20-1 and J is TRBJ1-1; 9 bases line up with TRBD1. V dropped 0 bases and J dropped 4; count of bases not matched to a gene: 3. Per the germline V gene, CDR1 is DFQATT and CDR2 is SNEGSKA (reference sequence). CDR3 size: 14 residues. The CDR3 coding sequence is TGCAGTGCTAGAGATGCGGGACAGGGCACTGAAGCTTTCTTT. It is translated as CSARDAGQGTEAFF.

A few counts support this clonotype. V and J are TRBV12-3 or TRBV12-4 and TRBJ1-6, with a possible D match to TRBD1 (5 bases). The CDR3 runs to 14 residues. Trimming cost V 3 bases and J 9 bases, with 12 bases left between them. The CDR3 DNA reads as TGTGCCAGCAGTTTGCAGGGTTACGGTTCACCCCTCCACTTT. It yields the protein CASSLQGYGSPLHF.

This clonotype was counted only a few times. The V gene is TRBV7-9, the J gene TRBJ1-5, with 8 bases fitting TRBD1. CDR1 SEHNR and CDR2 FQNEAQ come from the germline V gene (reference sequence). V lost 1 base, J lost 5 bases, and 7 bases stayed unmatched. The CDR3 extends over 16 amino acids. CDR3 DNA: TGTGCCAGCAGCTTAGGCGCAGGGGGCCCCTATCAGCCCCAGCATTTT. It encodes CASSLGAGGPYQPQHF. Looking up the rest from reference TRBV7-9 and TRBJ1-5 gives the full variable domain: DTGVSQNPRHKITKRGQNVTFRCDPISEHNRLYWYRQTLGQGPEFLTYFQNEAQLEKSRLLSDRFSAERPKGSFSTLEIQRTEQGDSAMYLCASSLGAGGPYQPQHFGDGTRLSIL.

DNA for the CDR3: TGTGCCACCAGCGTAAGCTTAGCGGGAGGCACAGATACGCAGTATTTT. Translating gives CATSVSLAGGTDTQYF. V and J are TRBV15 and TRBJ2-3; 9 nucleotides agree with TRBD2. There are 16 residues in the CDR3. Germline values: CDR1 LNHNV, CDR2 YYDKDF (reference sequence). Losses at the gene ends were 5 bases for V and 1 base for J; bases not matched to a gene: 7.

The table lists this clonotype with many counts. V usage is TRBV5-1 and J usage is TRBJ2-1; 10 bases agree with TRBD2. Germline V lookup: CDR1 SGHRS, CDR2 YFSETQ. This CDR3 has 19 amino acids. Trimming took 0 bases from V and 4 from J; bases not matched to a gene: 13. The CDR3 bases are TGCGCCAGCAGCTTGGTGTTAGCGGGGGGCCTTGGAATGTACAATGAGCAGTTCTTC. Translating it yields CASSLVLAGGLGMYNEQFF.